Below are 21 T cell receptor beta chains sequenced from a single sample in a study of OX40 agonist ivuxolimab in advanced cancers. Profiling relied on immunoSEQ multiplex PCR, and the TCRdb table lists in-frame clones only, not all of them. The data contain around 65,000 clones, approximately 90% of them singletons. The source was CD4+ or CD8+ T cells sorted from blood, collected in a trial of the OX40 agonist ivuxolimab. The source of these receptors is an adult with an advanced solid tumor such as melanoma, head and neck, liver or kidney cancer.

The chain combines TRBV27 with TRBJ2-1; possibly TRBD2 for D (6 bases). Per germline, CDR1 MNHEY and CDR2 SMNVEV (reference sequence). The CDR3 runs to 18 residues. V lost 2 bases to trimming and J lost 0 bases, with 17 bases between them. CDR3 bases: TGTGCCAGCAGTTTACGCCGGACTACCTTGAGCTCCTACAATGAGCAGTTCTTC. Translation gives CASSLRRTTLSSYNEQFF.

The chain recombines TRBV5-1 with TRBJ1-1; D uncertain. Trimming shortened V by 2 bases and J by 1 base, and 9 bases separated the two germline ends. This CDR3 is 14 amino acids long. Germline V gives CDR1 SGHRS, CDR2 YFSETQ. CDR3 residues: CASSFLSENTEAFF. The CDR3 coding sequence is TGCGCCAGCAGCTTCTTGTCCGAGAACACTGAAGCTTTCTTT.

On this clone: Germline is not matched at one junction end, which may reflect a read error. The sample has other DNA sequences that encode this CDR3 too. This chain joins TRBV7-6 and TRBJ1-2; D possibly corresponds to TRBD1 (5 bases). The V gene's germline CDR1 is SGHVS and CDR2 FNYEAQ. The CDR3 totals 16 residues. The CDR3 reads CASSPRRDSSPYGYTF. The CDR3, as DNA: TGCGCCAGCAGCCCAAGGCGCGACAGTAGCCCGTATGGCTACACCTTC.

V is TRBV10-3 and J is TRBJ2-3; perhaps TRBD1 as D (5 bases). CDR3 length: 12 residues. Germline CDR1 reads ENHRY; CDR2 reads SYGVKD. V was trimmed by 7 bases and J by 0 bases, leaving 5 bases between them. The chain's CDR3 is CAIKGSTDTQYF. The CDR3 DNA reads TGTGCCATCAAGGGGAGCACAGATACGCAGTATTTT.

The J gene is TRBJ2-1, the V gene TRBV7-3, with 7 nucleotides matching TRBD2. Germline loops: CDR1 SGHTA, CDR2 FQGTGA. The CDR3 length is 15 residues. V lost 2 bases and J lost 3; bases outside the gene matches: 4. The CDR3 spells CASSLGLADYNEQFF. CDR3 nucleotides: TGTGCCAGCAGCTTAGGGCTAGCGGACTACAATGAGCAGTTCTTC.

This chain links TRBV11-2 with TRBJ1-2, with a possible D match to TRBD1 (5 bases). This CDR3 comprises 14 residues. Per germline, CDR1 SGHAT and CDR2 FQNNGV. Deletions cut 2 bases from V and 3 bases from J, with 10 bases between. In DNA, the CDR3 is TGTGCCAGCAGCTTATTTGGGGGAGACTATGGCTACACCTTC. Its protein product is CASSLFGGDYGYTF.

The chain is built from TRBV19 and TRBJ1-5, with 7 bases lining up with TRBD1. CDR1 LNHDA and CDR2 SQIVND come from the germline V gene (reference sequence). Trimming at V came to 3 bases and at J to 4 bases, leaving 9 bases not matched to a gene. There are 16 residues in the CDR3. CDR3: CASSMGGQLRNQPQHF. CDR3 coding DNA: TGTGCCAGTAGTATGGGGGGACAGCTGAGAAATCAGCCCCAGCATTTT. The complete variable domain, with remaining parts taken from reference TRBV19 and TRBJ1-5, reads DGGITQSPKYLFRKEGQNVTLSCEQNLNHDAMYWYRQDPGQGLRLIYYSQIVNDFQKGDIAEGYSVSREKKESFPLTVTSAQKNPTAFYLCASSMGGQLRNQPQHFGDGTRLSIL.

The chain is built from TRBV30 and TRBJ1-2, with 10 bases identical to TRBD1. Looked up from germline, CDR1 is GTSNPN and CDR2 is SVGIG (reference sequence). The V segment lost 5 bases and the J segment 4 bases; nucleotides outside the gene matches: 10. The CDR3 length is 15 residues. The CDR3 coding sequence is TGTGCCTGGTCGCGGGGACAGGGGACGGTCTATGGCTACACCTTC. As protein: CAWSRGQGTVYGYTF.

The chain carries TRBV14 and TRBJ2-7; unclear D gene. V was cut by 5 bases and J by 6 bases, with 14 bases left in between. Germline-derived CDR1 and CDR2 are SGHDN and FVKESK. The CDR3 is 13 residues long. The CDR3 sequence is CASSREPRGEQYF. The CDR3 coding sequence is TGTGCCAGCAGCAGAGAACCTAGAGGCGAGCAGTACTTC.

The chain joins TRBV5-1 to TRBJ2-4, with a possible D match to TRBD1 (7 bases). Germline CDR1 is SGHRS and CDR2 is YFSETQ. V lost 0 bases to trimming and J lost 8 bases, with 12 bases between them. This CDR3 is 14 amino acids long. The CDR3 sequence: CASSLAGRGDIQYF. The DNA for the CDR3 is TGCGCCAGCAGCTTGGCCGGCAGGGGGGACATTCAGTACTTC.

This clone was detected only a few times. The chain is built from TRBV6-1 and TRBJ1-2; D is unresolved. Germline CDR1 MNHNS, CDR2 SASEGT. The CDR3 consists of 10 residues. V dropped 4 bases and J dropped 8 bases, with 5 bases sitting between them. Here the CDR3 reads CASSAVGYTF. CDR3 sequence (DNA): TGTGCCAGCAGTGCGGTGGGCTACACCTTC.

The chain carries TRBV25-1 and TRBJ1-1, with 7 bases identical to TRBD1. Germline V lookup: CDR1 MGHDK, CDR2 SYGVNS. The CDR3 consists of 15 residues. Trimming cost V 5 bases and J 3 bases; bases outside gene matches: 9. CDR3 in DNA: TGTGCCAGCAGTACTAAACAGGGGCTCTACACTGAAGCTTTCTTT. It encodes CASSTKQGLYTEAFF.

The chain employs TRBV19 and TRBJ2-3; D possibly corresponds to TRBD2 (6 bases). Germline V lookup: CDR1 LNHDA, CDR2 SQIVND (reference sequence). V gave up 1 base and J gave up 2 bases, with 16 bases separating them. This CDR3 spans 17 amino acids. In nucleotides, the CDR3 is TGTGCCAGTAGTATAGGGAGGCTAGCGCTATACACAGATACGCAGTATTTT. Its protein is CASSIGRLALYTDTQYF.

The V and J genes are TRBV4-1 and TRBJ2-1, with TRBD2 identical over 10 bases. There are 16 residues in the CDR3. V lost 3 bases to trimming and J lost 5 bases; unmatched junction nucleotides: 7. In germline, CDR1 is MGHRA, CDR2 YSYEKL. The CDR3, as DNA: TGCGCCAGCAGCCAGACAGCGGGAGGGTACCACAATGAGCAGTTCTTC. Protein sequence: CASSQTAGGYHNEQFF.

V gene TRBV29-1 combines with J gene TRBJ1-4; no definite D call. V was trimmed by 4 bases and J by 0 bases, leaving 9 bases between them. The CDR3 covers 14 residues. CDR1 and CDR2 from the germline V gene are SQVTM and ANQGSEA. Here the CDR3 reads CSVVDDTTNEKLFF. CDR3 nucleotides: TGCAGCGTTGTTGACGATACAACTAATGAAAAACTGTTTTTT.

The rearrangement uses TRBV14 and TRBJ1-1; D is unclear. The CDR3 extends over 13 amino acids. V was clipped by 6 bases and J by 4 bases, with 12 bases between them. The germline CDR1 and CDR2 sequences are SGHDN and FVKESK. The CDR3 protein is CASSRQLVTEAFF. The CDR3 region has the DNA TGTGCCAGCAGTCGCCAATTAGTCACTGAAGCTTTCTTT.

The chain combines TRBV5-1 with TRBJ1-2; unclear D gene. CDR1 is SGHRS and CDR2 is YFSETQ in the germline V gene. Between the trimmed V and J ends, which lost 0 bases and 6 bases, there was a span of 15 bases. The CDR3 loop spans 15 amino acids. The CDR3: CASSLEAGNWHGYTF. CDR3 DNA: TGCGCCAGCAGCTTGGAGGCAGGTAACTGGCATGGCTACACCTTC.

This chain uses TRBV7-2 with TRBJ2-7; D is unclear. This CDR3 comprises 14 residues. V was clipped by 4 bases and J by 3 bases, with 13 bases between them. Per germline, CDR1 SGHTA and CDR2 FQGNSA. The CDR3: CASSSLESGYEQYF. Here the CDR3 DNA reads TGTGCCAGCAGCTCGTTAGAGAGTGGCTACGAGCAGTACTTC.

V and J are TRBV4-1 and TRBJ2-1; 9 bases fit TRBD2. The V gene end was trimmed by 0 bases and the J gene end by 3 bases; junction bases not matched to a gene: 6. The CDR3 runs 17 residues. Germline V gene data show CDR1 as MGHRA and CDR2 as YSYEKL. Here the CDR3 reads CASSQDSAGGLYNEQFF. Written as DNA, the CDR3 is TGCGCCAGCAGCCAAGATTCGGCGGGAGGGCTCTACAATGAGCAGTTCTTC.

The genes are TRBV29-1 and TRBJ2-3, with 7 positions matching TRBD1. The trim removed 4 bases at V and 4 bases at J, leaving 2 bases unmatched. This CDR3 has 12 amino acids. Per the germline V gene, CDR1 is SQVTM and CDR2 is ANQGSEA. DNA of the CDR3: TGCAGCGTTGCACAGGGGTCAGATACGCAGTATTTT. Protein: CSVAQGSDTQYF.

Concerning this clone: Other DNA variants within this sample encode the same CDR3. This chain uses TRBV19 with TRBJ2-7; 7 bases are shared with TRBD2. The V gene's germline CDR1 is LNHDA and CDR2 SQIVND (reference sequence). Unmatched junction bases numbered 6, after V lost 2 bases and J lost 2 bases. The CDR3 is 15 residues long. CDR3 in amino acids: CASSISASGTYEQYF. The CDR3 DNA sequence: TGTGCCAGTAGTATATCGGCTAGCGGAACCTACGAGCAGTACTTC.